The 32 T cell receptor beta chains reported below all come from one sample, sequenced in a study of blood T cell repertoires in COVID-19. Assay used: immunoSEQ multiplex PCR; TCRdb lists only in-frame clones, some missing. The data hold approximately 190,000 clones, with around four fifths observed a single time. Sequenced material: peripheral blood. These receptors all stem from a woman aged 40 to 55 with acute or convalescent COVID-19.

This clone came up a few times. This chain uses TRBV10-1 with TRBJ1-1; D not certain. The CDR3 totals 16 residues. Germline lookup yields CDR1 WNHNN and CDR2 SYGVQD (reference sequence). The V gene lost 0 bases and the J gene lost 8 bases, with 19 bases spanning the gap. CDR3 region: CASSESTYGQQPEAFF. In DNA, the CDR3 is TGCGCCAGCAGTGAGTCGACTTACGGCCAGCAGCCAGAAGCTTTCTTT.

This clone was seen a handful of times. The rearrangement uses TRBV19 and TRBJ1-1; 8 bases align to TRBD1. The V and J ends lost 4 bases and 4 bases, in that order; junction bases with no gene match: 2. CDR1 and CDR2 (germline): LNHDA, SQIVND (reference sequence). The CDR3 has 13 residues. DNA for the CDR3: TGTGCCAGTAGTACCGGACAGGGCACTGAAGCTTTCTTT. Its translation is CASSTGQGTEAFF.

The chain couples TRBV7-8 to TRBJ2-1; 12 bases are shared with TRBD2. The CDR3 sequence is 19 residues long. Germline CDR1 and CDR2: SGHVS and FQNEAQ. V shed 5 bases and J 7 bases; nucleotides not matched to a gene: 18. Written as DNA, the CDR3 is TGTGCCAGCAGCCCTCTCCAGGCTAGCGGGGGGGCCATTCGTAATGAGCAGTTCTTC. Protein: CASSPLQASGGAIRNEQFF.

J is TRBJ2-3 and V is TRBV3-1 (or the pseudogene TRBV3-2), with D maybe TRBD1 (6 bases). The CDR3 totals 15 residues. CDR1 is LGHDT and CDR2 is YNNKEL in the germline V gene (reference sequence). V lost 2 bases and J 2 bases, leaving 11 bases between the germline ends. The CDR3 DNA sequence: TGTGCCAGCAGCCAACCCCTGGGGGCCACAGATACGCAGTATTTT. As protein: CASSQPLGATDTQYF.

The chain couples TRBV11-2 to TRBJ1-6; TRBD1 might be the D (5 bases). V dropped 5 bases and J dropped 7 bases, with 15 bases sitting between them. Per the germline V gene, CDR1 is SGHAT and CDR2 is FQNNGV. This CDR3 has 15 residues. The DNA of the CDR3 is TGTGCCAGCAGCCCATGGGGGGGTGGGAATTCACCCCTCCACTTT. Its translation: CASSPWGGGNSPLHF.

The rearrangement links TRBV28 to TRBJ2-1; D might be TRBD2 (6 bases). Per germline, CDR1 MDHEN and CDR2 SYDVKM. The CDR3 is 15 amino acids. Trimming took 1 base from V and 8 from J, leaving 15 bases between them. CDR3 coding DNA: TGTGCCAGCAGTTTATCGCGACTAGTAGGGGATGAGCAGTTCTTC. As protein: CASSLSRLVGDEQFF.

CDR3 nucleotide sequence: TGCAGCGTGACGGGACAGGTCTCCTACAATGAGCAGTTCTTC. It specifies CSVTGQVSYNEQFF. The V call is TRBV29-1, the J call TRBJ2-1; 8 bases match TRBD1. V lost 6 bases and J lost 0; bases outside the gene matches: 4. The CDR3 extends over 14 amino acids. Germline loops: CDR1 SQVTM, CDR2 ANQGSEA.

The V call is TRBV5-4, the J call TRBJ2-5; no clear D. V was cut by 0 bases and J by 5 bases, with 11 bases left in between. CDR3 length: 14 amino acids. Looked up from germline, CDR1 is SGHNT and CDR2 is YYREEE (reference sequence). This CDR3 is CASSLEGGAETQYF. Written as DNA, the CDR3 is TGTGCCAGCAGCTTGGAAGGTGGAGCCGAGACCCAGTACTTC.

J is TRBJ2-4 and V is TRBV15; D ambiguous. Trimming took off 4 bases at V and 1 base at J, with 11 bases between the two ends. CDR1 is LNHNV, CDR2 YYDKDF, per germline (reference sequence). The CDR3 is made up of 15 amino acids. The CDR3 spells CATSTLGQAKNIQYF. In DNA, the CDR3 is TGTGCCACCAGCACTCTTGGGCAGGCCAAAAACATTCAGTACTTC.

This clone has ten or more counts. The chain employs TRBV10-2 and TRBJ1-5; possibly TRBD1 for D (6 bases). The CDR3 has 15 residues. V lost 2 bases to trimming and J lost 7 bases, with 15 bases between them. Germline V gives CDR1 WSHSY, CDR2 SAAADI. The CDR3 sequence: CASSERGGHRQPQHF. CDR3 nucleotide sequence: TGCGCCAGCAGTGAGAGGGGGGGGCATCGGCAGCCCCAGCATTTT.

This chain uses TRBV28 with TRBJ1-2, with D unresolved. V was trimmed by 1 base and J by 6 bases, leaving 24 bases between them. Germline CDR1 MDHEN, CDR2 SYDVKM. The CDR3 has 18 residues. This CDR3 is CASSLSPGRRGLSNGYTF. As DNA, the CDR3 is TGTGCCAGCAGTTTATCCCCCGGCCGACGAGGCCTGTCGAATGGCTACACCTTC.

This sequence joins TRBV5-1 and TRBJ1-1, with TRBD1 matching 10 bases. The CDR3 consists of 14 residues. CDR1 and CDR2 (germline): SGHRS, YFSETQ. V gave up 5 bases and J gave up 3 bases; unmatched junction bases: 4. In DNA, the CDR3 is TGCGCCAGCAGTATGGACAGGGGGGACACTGAAGCTTTCTTT. Its protein product is CASSMDRGDTEAFF. The whole variable domain, filled in from reference TRBV5-1 and TRBJ1-1, reads KAGVTQTPRYLIKTRGQQVTLSCSPISGHRSVSWYQQTPGQGLQFLFEYFSETQRNKGNFPGRFSGRQFSNSRSEMNVSTLELGDSALYLCASSMDRGDTEAFFGQGTRLTVV.

The rearrangement links TRBV27 to TRBJ2-1; TRBD2 agrees at 10 bases. This CDR3 region has 20 residues. The V gene end was trimmed by 6 bases and the J gene end by 4 bases; junction bases not matched to a gene: 21. Germline loops: CDR1 MNHEY, CDR2 SMNVEV (reference sequence). CDR3 in amino acids: CASRASGGWLAGVGYNEQFF. In DNA, the CDR3 is TGTGCCAGCAGGGCCTCAGGGGGCTGGCTAGCGGGAGTCGGGTACAATGAGCAGTTCTTC.

The CDR3 region has the DNA TGTGCCAGCAGCATAAACAGGGGGGCGCAGTATTTT. This encodes CASSINRGAQYF. The V call is TRBV5-6, the J call TRBJ2-3, with 8 nucleotides matching TRBD1. Germline CDR1 reads SGHDT; CDR2 reads YYEEEE. The CDR3 spans 12 residues. With 4 bases clipped from V and 10 bases from J, the junction kept 5 bases outside the gene matches.

The V gene is TRBV5-8, the J gene TRBJ2-1, with D possibly TRBD2 on 5 matching bases. Looked up from germline, CDR1 is SGHTS and CDR2 is YDEGEE. The CDR3 totals 12 residues. V lost 5 bases and J 9 bases, leaving 12 bases between the germline ends. CDR3: CASRQTRGEQFF. The CDR3 DNA reads TGTGCCAGCAGGCAAACCCGGGGTGAGCAGTTCTTC.

CDR3 nucleotide sequence: TGCGCCAGCAGCTTAAGCCCGGGACAGAATGAGCAGTTCTTC. This gives the protein CASSLSPGQNEQFF. V gene TRBV4-1 combines with J gene TRBJ2-1, with 7 bases that match TRBD1. V lost 5 bases to trimming and J lost 7 bases; unmatched junction nucleotides: 8. Germline values: CDR1 MGHRA, CDR2 YSYEKL. The CDR3 runs to 14 residues.

The rearrangement links TRBV7-3 to TRBJ1-2, with TRBD1 identical over 9 bases. This CDR3 spans 14 amino acids. J was trimmed by 3 bases and V by 3 bases; bases with no gene match: 2. Germline V gene lookup returns CDR1 SGHTA and CDR2 FQGTGA. The chain's CDR3 is CASSLTGGDYGYTF. As DNA, the CDR3 is TGTGCCAGCAGCTTGACAGGGGGGGACTATGGCTACACCTTC.

The chain joins TRBV6-5 to TRBJ1-3; D is perhaps TRBD1 (5 bases). The CDR3 consists of 16 residues. Germline V CDR1 and CDR2: MNHEY, SVGAGI. V dropped 2 bases and J dropped 4 bases, with 15 bases sitting between them. The CDR3 nucleotides are TGTGCCAGCAGTTACATCGGTTTCGGGGGAGGAAACACCATATATTTT. This translates into CASSYIGFGGGNTIYF.

This chain connects TRBV29-1 to TRBJ2-3; 8 nucleotides line up with TRBD1. Germline-derived CDR1 and CDR2 are SQVTM and ANQGSEA. J was trimmed by 3 bases and V by 7 bases; bases with no gene match: 3. The CDR3 has 12 amino acids. CDR3 loop: CSADRETDTQYF. In nucleotides, the CDR3 is TGCAGCGCGGACAGGGAGACAGATACGCAGTATTTT.

Worth noting for this clone: This same CDR3 is encoded by further DNA sequences in the sample. The V gene is TRBV19, the J gene TRBJ1-2, with TRBD1 identical over 8 bases. Unmatched junction bases numbered 5, after V lost 3 bases and J lost 5 bases. CDR3 length equals 14 residues. Germline CDR1 LNHDA, CDR2 SQIVND (reference sequence). Here the CDR3 DNA reads TGTGCCAGTAGTATTCCAGGGGGCAGTTATGGCTACACCTTC. It translates to CASSIPGGSYGYTF.

The chain employs TRBV10-3 and TRBJ2-5; D may be TRBD1 (6 bases). The V and J ends lost 4 bases and 3 bases respectively, with 12 bases between them. Germline V CDR1 and CDR2: ENHRY, SYGVKD. The CDR3 is 14 residues long. Here the CDR3 DNA reads TGTGCCATCAGTGCCCCCGGGACAAAAGAGACCCAGTACTTC. Its protein is CAISAPGTKETQYF.

J is TRBJ1-5 and V is TRBV10-1, with unresolved D. V was trimmed by 3 bases and J by 2 bases, leaving 5 bases between them. The CDR3 runs to 13 residues. CDR1 and CDR2 from the germline V gene are WNHNN and SYGVQD (reference sequence). The CDR3 nucleotides read TGCGCCAGCAGTGATGGGCGCAATCAGCCCCAGCATTTT. This sequence encodes CASSDGRNQPQHF.

This clone showed up just once. The chain employs TRBV5-4 and TRBJ1-1; 8 positions agree with TRBD1. Trimming cost V 0 bases and J 4 bases; bases outside gene matches: 5. Germline V gene sequence: CDR1 SGHNT, CDR2 YYREEE (reference sequence). The CDR3 sequence is 15 residues long. The DNA of the CDR3 is TGTGCCAGCAGCTTGGCAGACAGGGGCCGCACTGAAGCTTTCTTT. It encodes CASSLADRGRTEAFF.

The chain uses TRBV3-1 (or the pseudogene TRBV3-2) and TRBJ2-1; 10 nucleotides line up with TRBD2. Per the germline V gene, CDR1 is LGHDT and CDR2 is YNNKEL (reference sequence). The CDR3 is 17 amino acids. V was clipped by 0 bases and J by 9 bases; unmatched bases: 11. The CDR3 sequence: CASSQDSPAGGRGEQFF. In nucleotides, the CDR3 is TGTGCCAGCAGCCAAGATTCCCCAGCGGGAGGGCGGGGTGAGCAGTTCTTC.

The chain links TRBV11-2 to TRBJ2-1, with 8 nucleotides matching TRBD2. V gave up 3 bases and J gave up 16 bases; unmatched junction bases: 14. This CDR3 has 14 residues. Germline CDR1 reads SGHAT; CDR2 reads FQNNGV. The CDR3 loop reads CASSLDPTSVVEFF. CDR3 sequence (DNA): TGTGCCAGCAGCTTGGATCCGACTAGCGTCGTCGAATTCTTC.

This clone showed up just a few times. This sample also contains other DNA sequences that code for the same CDR3. The chain recombines TRBV5-1 with TRBJ1-2; 8 nucleotides agree with TRBD1. CDR1 is SGHRS, CDR2 YFSETQ, per germline. This CDR3 is built from 13 residues. The V and J ends lost 5 bases and 3 bases, in that order; junction bases with no gene match: 3. The CDR3 is CASSPTGDYGYTF. The DNA of the CDR3 is TGCGCCAGCAGTCCGACAGGGGACTATGGCTACACCTTC. The variable domain in full, completed from reference TRBV5-1 and TRBJ1-2, reads KAGVTQTPRYLIKTRGQQVTLSCSPISGHRSVSWYQQTPGQGLQFLFEYFSETQRNKGNFPGRFSGRQFSNSRSEMNVSTLELGDSALYLCASSPTGDYGYTFGSGTRLTVV.

The V and J genes are TRBV24-1 and TRBJ2-5, with a tentative D call TRBD1 (8 bases). The CDR3 is 22 residues long. The V gene lost 4 bases and the J gene lost 4 bases, with 36 bases spanning the gap. Germline V gene sequence: CDR1 KGHDR, CDR2 SFDVKD. CDR3 coding DNA: TGTGCCACCAGTGACACACCCCCAGGGGGGGACAGGCTCCCACTTGGATCAGAGACCCAGTACTTC. This sequence encodes CATSDTPPGGDRLPLGSETQYF.

The chain employs TRBV5-4 and TRBJ2-7; 9 bases map to TRBD1. The V segment lost 2 bases and the J segment 5 bases; nucleotides outside the gene matches: 5. The CDR3 is made up of 14 amino acids. Germline CDR1 and CDR2: SGHNT and YYREEE (reference sequence). The CDR3 sequence: CASSFWDRVHEQYF. CDR3 bases: TGTGCCAGCAGCTTCTGGGACAGGGTCCACGAGCAGTACTTC.

The genes are TRBV24-1 and TRBJ1-5, with TRBD1 identical over 10 bases. V shed 5 bases and J 5 bases; nucleotides not matched to a gene: 8. The germline V gene encodes CDR1 KGHDR and CDR2 SFDVKD. The CDR3 loop spans 16 amino acids. The CDR3 sequence: CATSGRDRGIDQPQHF. The CDR3 bases are TGTGCCACCAGTGGCCGGGACAGGGGAATAGATCAGCCCCAGCATTTT.

The CDR3 DNA reads TGTGCCAGCAGCTTGGTAGGCGGGGGTGGATACGAGCAGTACTTC. It yields the protein CASSLVGGGGYEQYF. This chain links TRBV5-4 with TRBJ2-7; TRBD2 agrees at 7 bases. V shed 0 bases, J shed 4 bases, and the junction held 7 bases outside the gene matches. CDR3 length equals 15 residues. Germline loops: CDR1 SGHNT, CDR2 YYREEE (reference sequence).

This rearrangement joins TRBV19 to TRBJ2-1; TRBD2 matches 12 bases. From germline, CDR1 is LNHDA and CDR2 SQIVND (reference sequence). This CDR3 region has 15 residues. After removal of 6 bases from V and 15 bases from J, the junction contained 15 bases not matched to a gene. The CDR3 sequence: CASSGRTRLAGGVFF. The DNA for the CDR3 is TGTGCCAGTAGCGGGCGGACACGCCTAGCGGGAGGGGTGTTCTTC.

The chain has TRBV5-4 and TRBJ1-1; the match to TRBD1 covers 10 bases. Trimming cost V 4 bases and J 5 bases; bases outside gene matches: 8. The CDR3 has 15 amino acids. Germline V CDR1 and CDR2: SGHNT, YYREEE (reference sequence). The CDR3 reads CASSIPGQGSTEAFF. For the CDR3, the DNA is TGTGCCAGCAGCATACCGGGACAGGGGTCTACTGAAGCTTTCTTT. The variable domain in full, completed from reference TRBV5-4 and TRBJ1-1, reads ETGVTQSPTHLIKTRGQQVTLRCSSQSGHNTVSWYQQALGQGPQFIFQYYREEENGRGNFPPRFSGLQFPNYSSELNVNALELDDSALYLCASSIPGQGSTEAFFGQGTRLTVV.